What follows are 7 T cell receptor beta chains derived from one specimen sequenced in a study of blood T cells in healthy people across ages (dated by TCRdb to about 2015). The method was 5' RACE. Sequenced on an Illumina HiSeq 2500. A second PCR of about 7 to 12 cycles was run with a J-beta primer mix and a sample-barcoded 5' primer. In-frame beta chains were kept once TCRdb had trimmed the public reads at Q25 with fastp and called clones with MiXCR. Merged by CDR3 protein, the rows form single entries marked with the most common genes and DNA. The sample table contains over 500,000 distinct CDR3 sequences; only one count was recorded for about 27% of them. In total, the top ten clones hold approximately 3.6% of the sample. In addition, the sample was reused for a study of T cells of mothers and their children.

Sample: blood. The receptors derive from a boy between 2 and 15 years old in good health.

This clonotype was observed a single time. The chain recombines TRBV29-1 with TRBJ2-5; TRBD1 aligns across 9 bases. Germline CDR1 reads SQVTM; CDR2 reads ANQGSEA. Unmatched junction bases numbered 11, after V lost 7 bases and J lost 5 bases. CDR3 length equals 14 residues. DNA of the CDR3: TGCAGCGCCTACTACAGGGGGCGCGATGAGACCCAGTACTTC. Translating gives CSAYYRGRDETQYF.

This clonotype was seen only a few times. The rearrangement joins TRBV2 to TRBJ2-5; the D is unclear. TRBJ2-1 explains the end of the DNA better; the J call may be wrong. Germline-derived CDR1 and CDR2 are SNHLY and FYNNEI. This CDR3 has 14 residues. CDR3 sequence reads: CASSVSTVAHEQFF. CDR3 in DNA: TGTGCCAGCAGTGTTTCGACGGTGGCCCATGAGCAGTTCTTC.

There are a few counts of this clonotype. V gene TRBV10-3 combines with J gene TRBJ2-1; D ambiguous. Germline V lookup: CDR1 ENHRY, CDR2 SYGVKD. The CDR3 sequence is 16 residues long. Trimming removed 0 bases from V and 4 bases from J, with 13 bases in between. The DNA for the CDR3 is TGTGCCATCAGTGAGTCGGTCGGCTTAATGTACAATGAGCAGTTCTTC. Translated: CAISESVGLMYNEQFF.

This rearrangement joins TRBV12-3 or TRBV12-4 to TRBJ2-7; 11 nucleotides match TRBD1. V trimming: 6 bases; J trimming: 5 bases; junction bases outside the gene matches: 6. This CDR3 comprises 14 residues. The CDR3 sequence: CASRKDRGLDEQYF. The CDR3 DNA sequence: TGTGCCAGCAGAAAGGACAGGGGGCTCGACGAGCAGTACTTC.

The V and J genes are TRBV6-2 or TRBV6-3 and TRBJ2-1; D may correspond to TRBD1 or TRBD2 (6 bases each). The CDR3 spans 13 residues. CDR1 is MNHEY, CDR2 SVGEGT, per germline. CDR3 DNA sequence: TGTGCAGGGGGGTCGGGCTCCTACAATGAGCAGTTCTTC. Its protein is CAGGSGSYNEQFF.

The chain has TRBV7-9 and TRBJ2-3; perhaps TRBD2 as D (6 bases). The germline CDR1 and CDR2 sequences are SEHNR and FQNEAQ (reference sequence). Trimming shortened V by 7 bases and J by 2 bases, and 16 bases separated the two germline ends. The CDR3 loop spans 15 amino acids. The CDR3 is CASILREDFTDTQYF. The CDR3 DNA is TGTGCCAGCATCCTAAGGGAGGACTTCACAGATACGCAGTATTTT.

The V and J genes are TRBV7-6 and TRBJ1-6; maybe TRBD1 (5 bases). Germline values: CDR1 SGHVS, CDR2 FNYEAQ. The germline V and J ends were trimmed by 5 bases and 0 bases, with 14 bases remaining between them. The CDR3 has 17 amino acids. This CDR3 reads CASSEGLRSSYNSPLHF. CDR3 DNA sequence: TGTGCCAGCAGCGAGGGACTCCGGAGCTCCTATAATTCACCCCTCCACTTT.